This T cell receptor beta chain was found in a study of OX40 agonist ivuxolimab in advanced cancers. With respect to this clone: Its cognate antigen is unknown.

Overall study results and limits: Antigens targeted by the expanded peripheral T cells were not determined. Both blood CD4+ and CD8+ T cells showed clonal growth by week 6 at 0.1 to 3.0 mg/kg. Low normalized T-cell clonal expansion was also seen in some nonresponders.

Trimming left V 4 bases short and J 1 base short, with 11 bases between. This CDR3 contains 14 residues. CDR1 is MNHEY, CDR2 SMNVEV, per germline (reference sequence). Data came from immunoSEQ multiplex PCR; TCRdb stores just in-frame clones and leaves some out. The sample consists of tens of thousands of clones, 80% to 95% of them appearing once. Sequencing used CD4+ or CD8+ T cells sorted from blood, obtained in a trial of the OX40 agonist ivuxolimab. The TCR comes from an adult with an advanced solid tumor such as melanoma, head and neck, liver or kidney cancer. This chain links TRBV27 with TRBJ2-7; a possible D gene is TRBD2 (7 bases). The CDR3 sequence is CASSYRGASYEQYF. In DNA, the CDR3 is TGTGCCAGCAGTTACCGGGGGGCTTCCTACGAGCAGTACTTC.